The present TCR beta chain was sequenced within a study of neurological immune-mediated disorders. Study results and limitations: None of the CDR3 amino acid sequences found in expanded clones was shared across subjects. This suggests that the TCR-beta repertoires were private in all groups.

This clonotype was found many times. What it binds is not known. Template-switch 5'RACE cDNA synthesis added a 10-nucleotide unique molecular identifier. TCRdb reanalysed the 5' RACE reads using MiXCR and keeps one entry per CDR3 protein. This sample yields about 77,000 distinct CDR3 sequences, of which about 9.4% are seen a single time; about 1.7% belongs to the top ten. This clonotype originated in a man aged 45-60 years in good health. The sequencing input was PBMCs.

CDR3 DNA: TGCGCCAGCAGCTTAGGGGGAGGTAATTCACCCCTCCACTTT. It codes for CASSLGGGNSPLHF. The chain has TRBV5-1 and TRBJ1-6; D may be TRBD1 (6 bases). V lost 2 bases and J lost 6, with 9 bases in between. Germline assignment: CDR1 SGHRS and CDR2 YFSETQ. This CDR3 is 14 amino acids long.